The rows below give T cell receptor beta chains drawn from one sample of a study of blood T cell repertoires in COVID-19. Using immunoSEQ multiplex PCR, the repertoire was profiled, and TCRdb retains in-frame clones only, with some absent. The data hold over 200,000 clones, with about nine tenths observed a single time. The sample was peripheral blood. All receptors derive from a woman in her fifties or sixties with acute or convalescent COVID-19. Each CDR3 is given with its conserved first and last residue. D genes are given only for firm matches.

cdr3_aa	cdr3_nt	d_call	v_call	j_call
CASSIVQGVNYGYTF	TGTGCCAGTAGTATAGTACAGGGTGTCAACTATGGCTACACCTTC	NA	TRBV19	TRBJ1-2
CASSLGQGLGYTF	TGTGCCAGCAGCTTAGGGCAGGGTCTCGGCTACACCTTC	NA	TRBV7-2	TRBJ1-2
CASSSGLGGSNEQFF	TGTGCCAGCAGCTCCGGACTAGGGGGATCCAATGAGCAGTTCTTC	NA	TRBV13	TRBJ2-1
CASSVGGRPYNEQFF	TGTGCCAGCAGCGTAGGAGGGAGACCCTACAATGAGCAGTTCTTC	NA	TRBV9	TRBJ2-1
CASSASAGGNQPQHF	TGCGCCAGCAGCGCCAGCGCAGGGGGGAATCAGCCCCAGCATTTT	TRBD1	TRBV5-1	TRBJ1-5
CASSSSRGGGYGYTF	TGTGCCAGCAGTTCGTCCCGGGGGGGCGGATATGGCTACACCTTC	NA	TRBV7-8	TRBJ1-2
CASSRTQGSLAEAFF	TGCGCCAGCAGCCGAACTCAGGGCTCGCTTGCTGAAGCTTTCTTT	NA	TRBV5-1	TRBJ1-1
CASSFRQGARDTF	TGTGCCAGCAGTTTTCGTCAGGGGGCGAGAGACACCTTC	TRBD1	TRBV27	TRBJ1-2
CASSQEPPGRGYGYTF	TGCGCCAGCAGCCAAGAACCACCGGGCAGGGGCTATGGCTACACCTTC	NA	TRBV4-3	TRBJ1-2
CSARDQGTGNTIYF	TGCAGTGCTCGTGATCAGGGGACTGGAAACACCATATATTTT	NA	TRBV20-1	TRBJ1-3
CASGDRWSYEQYF	TGTGCCAGCGGCGACAGGTGGTCCTACGAGCAGTACTTC	NA	TRBV11-2	TRBJ2-7
CASSDSGRGTYEQYF	TGTGCCAGCAGCGATAGCGGGCGGGGGACCTACGAGCAGTACTTC	TRBD2	TRBV6-5	TRBJ2-7
CASSLGGRVAEAFF	TGTGCCAGCAGTTTGGGGGGGCGCGTCGCTGAAGCTTTCTTT	NA	TRBV27	TRBJ1-1
CASSLAVYNEQFF	TGTGCCAGCAGCTTAGCTGTCTACAATGAGCAGTTCTTC	NA	TRBV11-2	TRBJ2-1
CATRTGGYTF	TGTGCCACCCGGACGGGGGGCTACACCTTC	NA	TRBV19	TRBJ1-2
CASRWTGAVTEAFF	TGTGCCAGCAGATGGACAGGGGCGGTCACTGAAGCTTTCTTT	TRBD1	TRBV6-5	TRBJ1-1
CASGTGAEKLFF	TGTGCCAGTGGGACAGGGGCTGAAAAACTGTTTTTT	TRBD1	TRBV19	TRBJ1-4
CASSQQHGKGLVGGYTF	TGTGCCAGCAGCCAACAACATGGCAAAGGACTCGTTGGGGGCTACACCTTC	NA	TRBV7-9	TRBJ1-2
CASSKTENTEAFF	TGTGCCAGTAGTAAGACAGAAAACACTGAAGCTTTCTTT	NA	TRBV19	TRBJ1-1
CASSLGQQGNQPQHF	TGTGCCAGCAGCTTAGGTCAACAGGGGAATCAGCCCCAGCATTTT	TRBD1	TRBV7-6	TRBJ1-5
CAWSVNRGDQPQHF	TGTGCCTGGAGTGTAAACAGGGGAGATCAGCCCCAGCATTTT	TRBD1	TRBV30	TRBJ1-5
CASSVEAGAYNEQFF	TGTGCCAGCAGCGTAGAAGCCGGGGCCTACAATGAGCAGTTCTTC	NA	TRBV9	TRBJ2-1
CASRKFGGGPRGDTQYF	TGTGCCAGCAGGAAGTTCGGCGGGGGGCCCCGGGGAGATACGCAGTATTTT	TRBD2	TRBV7-9	TRBJ2-3
CASRPFSGGGGRLTDTQYF	TGTGCCAGCAGGCCCTTTTCGGGAGGTGGGGGAAGATTAACAGATACGCAGTATTTT	TRBD2	TRBV7-2	TRBJ2-3
CASRRTGTNTEAFF	TGTGCCAGCAGGCGGACAGGAACTAACACTGAAGCTTTCTTT	TRBD1	TRBV14	TRBJ1-1